The source of this T cell receptor (beta chain) is a study of identical twins. Donors were all healthy Caucasians. This CDR3 comprises 14 residues. The germline V and J ends were trimmed by 10 bases and 6 bases, with 19 bases remaining between them. MiXCR was run by TCRdb on the 5' RACE reads, yielding one entry per CDR3 protein. The sample lists more than 1.5 million distinct CDR3 sequences, around 29% occurring once. General observations from the study: Excess sharing by twins proved weaker in beta out-of-frame sequences. Cord blood beta clonotypes that were abundant carried fewer insertions, and memory repertoires showed no such trend.

This clonotype was seen more than once but under ten times. Its specificity is unknown. Material for sequencing was cord blood. The TCR was taken from a newborn girl in good health. The gene calls are TRBV12-3 or TRBV12-4 and TRBJ2-1; D is possibly TRBD1 or TRBD2 (5 bases each). CDR3 DNA: TGTGCCACCGGGACGAGGGCAACCTGCAATGAGCAGTTCTTC. Translated: CATGTRATCNEQFF.